A single sample is the source of the 21 T cell receptor beta chains below, sequenced in a study of blood T cell repertoires in COVID-19. TCRdb's copy holds only in-frame clones and misses some; the assay was immunoSEQ multiplex PCR. The table has over 35,000 clones, about 80% seen once. The material sequenced was peripheral blood. Receptors originate from a human donor with acute or convalescent COVID-19. The donor label of this sample is uncertain.

The rearrangement uses TRBV7-2 and TRBJ2-5, with D hard to call. This CDR3 is built from 13 residues. In germline, CDR1 is SGHTA, CDR2 FQGNSA. Trimming cost V 3 bases and J 1 base, with 6 bases left between them. In DNA, the CDR3 is TGTGCCAGCAGCTTCCGGGTCCAAGAGACCCAGTACTTC. Its protein product is CASSFRVQETQYF.

The V gene is TRBV4-2, the J gene TRBJ2-3, with D perhaps matching TRBD2 (6 bases). Looked up from germline, CDR1 is LGHNA and CDR2 is YNFKEQ. The CDR3 extends over 15 amino acids. V shed 0 bases and J shed 7 bases, with 14 bases lying between them. CDR3 DNA sequence: TGTGCCAGCAGCCAAGACAGTTCGGGAGACAATACGCAGTATTTT. Residues: CASSQDSSGDNTQYF.

The rearrangement links TRBV6-2 or TRBV6-3 to TRBJ2-7; 9 bases align to TRBD2. Germline trimming cut 5 bases from V and 2 bases from J; bases unmatched to any gene: 4. The germline gives CDR1 MNHEY, CDR2 SVGEGT. This CDR3 comprises 14 residues. The CDR3 is CASSSGGSPYEQYF. The CDR3 DNA sequence: TGTGCCAGCAGTAGCGGGGGGTCCCCCTACGAGCAGTACTTC.

The chain couples TRBV10-3 to TRBJ2-6; TRBD1 matches at 8 bases. Germline lookup yields CDR1 ENHRY and CDR2 SYGVKD. The CDR3 spans 17 residues. After removal of 11 bases from V and 0 bases from J, the junction contained 12 bases not matched to a gene. The CDR3 sequence is CAVKQGESISGANVLTF. CDR3 bases: TGTGCCGTCAAACAGGGGGAATCCATCTCTGGGGCCAACGTCCTGACTTTC.

This clone appeared a single time. This chain joins TRBV10-3 and TRBJ2-1, with a weak D call TRBD1 (5 bases). The CDR3 sequence is 15 residues long. The germline V gene encodes CDR1 ENHRY and CDR2 SYGVKD. The V end lost 6 bases, the J end lost 4 bases, and 16 bases lay between the germline ends. The CDR3 DNA reads as TGTGCCATCAGGCCCTTTACGACAGAATACAATGAGCAGTTCTTC. Residues: CAIRPFTTEYNEQFF.

The rearrangement uses TRBV28 and TRBJ2-4, with TRBD1 identical over 7 bases. The germline V gene encodes CDR1 MDHEN and CDR2 SYDVKM. V lost 6 bases, J lost 1 base, and 12 bases stayed unmatched. The CDR3 extends over 17 amino acids. In nucleotides, the CDR3 is TGTGCCAGCAGCGGAAGACAGGGTGCCGTTGCCAAAAACATTCAGTACTTC. It translates to CASSGRQGAVAKNIQYF.

This chain connects TRBV11-1 to TRBJ2-1; D is possibly TRBD2 (7 bases). V shed 4 bases and J shed 3 bases, with 16 bases lying between them. This CDR3 comprises 16 residues. In germline, CDR1 is SGHAT, CDR2 FQDESV (reference sequence). For the CDR3, the DNA is TGTGCCAGCAGCTCCACGCCCGGGGGGCTCTACAATGAGCAGTTCTTC. It encodes CASSSTPGGLYNEQFF. The entire variable domain, with the rest obtained from reference TRBV11-1 and TRBJ2-1, is as follows: EAEVAQSPRYKITEKSQAVAFWCDPISGHATLYWYRQILGQGPELLVQFQDESVVDDSQLPKDRFSAERLKGVDSTLKIQPAELGDSAMYLCASSSTPGGLYNEQFFGPGTRLTVL.

This clone was picked up a small number of times. V and J are TRBV7-2 and TRBJ2-2, with TRBD2 as a possible D gene (5 bases). Trimming stripped 5 bases from V and 5 bases from J, with 15 bases between. The CDR3 runs 15 residues. CDR1 and CDR2 from the germline V gene are SGHTA and FQGNSA. CDR3 residues: CASSARTGMTGELFF. CDR3 nucleotide sequence: TGTGCCAGCAGCGCCCGGACGGGGATGACCGGGGAGCTGTTTTTT.

This clone came up a few times. Germline and junction disagree at one end, which may indicate a read error. The CDR3 bases are TGTGCCAGCAGTTTGGACAGTCTCGGCTATGGCTACACCTTC. It translates to CASSLDSLGYGYTF. This chain uses TRBV5-4 with TRBJ1-2; a weak D match, TRBD1 (6 bases). The length of the CDR3 is 14 residues. CDR1 and CDR2 from the germline V gene are SGHNT and YYREEE (reference sequence).

The chain joins TRBV11-2 to TRBJ2-1; TRBD2 aligns across 9 bases. The CDR3 runs to 13 residues. CDR1 SGHAT and CDR2 FQNNGV come from the germline V gene. The J segment lost 7 bases and the V segment lost 2 bases, leaving 0 bases of the junction unmatched. CDR3 residues: CASSLSGGNEQFF. As DNA, the CDR3 is TGTGCCAGCAGCTTAAGCGGGGGGAATGAGCAGTTCTTC.

The chain couples TRBV21-1 to TRBJ2-7; the table's D call, TRBD2, has no DNA check behind it. TRBV21-1 has pseudogene status. The CDR3 totals 17 residues. The CDR3 DNA reads as TGTGCCAGCAGCAAAGCGCTGACTAGCGGACTCTCCTACGAGCAGTACTTC. This sequence encodes CASSKALTSGLSYEQYF.

This clone showed up just a few times. The CDR3 DNA is TGTGCCAGCAGCCGCCGCCCGGGACAGGTCTTCTCTGGGGCCAACGTCCTGACTTTC. Amino acid sequence: CASSRRPGQVFSGANVLTF. This chain connects TRBV28 to TRBJ2-6, with 8 bases fitting TRBD1. Per the germline V gene, CDR1 is MDHEN and CDR2 is SYDVKM. Unmatched junction bases numbered 13, after V lost 6 bases and J lost 0 bases. This CDR3 has 19 residues.

The chain couples TRBV18 to TRBJ2-1; D is ambiguous. Germline lookup yields CDR1 KGHSH and CDR2 LQKENI. Trimming took 6 bases from V and 3 from J, leaving 15 bases between them. This CDR3 spans 15 amino acids. The CDR3 DNA sequence: TGTGCCAGCTCCCTCAGGAAGGCAGTCTACAATGAGCAGTTCTTC. Protein: CASSLRKAVYNEQFF.

This chain joins TRBV6-5 and TRBJ2-1; 7 bases fit TRBD1. Looked up from germline, CDR1 is MNHEY and CDR2 is SVGAGI. There are 15 residues in the CDR3. After removal of 4 bases from V and 7 bases from J, the junction contained 10 bases not matched to a gene. The chain's CDR3 is CASSWYRGASNEQFF. The CDR3 nucleotides are TGTGCCAGCAGTTGGTACAGGGGCGCGTCAAATGAGCAGTTCTTC.

V usage is TRBV6-1 and J usage is TRBJ1-5; 12 bases align to TRBD1. V lost 3 bases, J lost 7 bases, and 7 bases stayed unmatched. There are 16 residues in the CDR3. Per the germline V gene, CDR1 is MNHNS and CDR2 is SASEGT. This CDR3 reads CASSDPGQGAGQPQHF. The CDR3 DNA follows: TGTGCCAGCAGTGACCCGGGACAGGGGGCAGGGCAGCCCCAGCATTTT.

This CDR3 reads CASSPSPNSNQPQHF. The CDR3 DNA is TGTGCCAGCAGCCCGAGCCCAAATAGCAATCAGCCCCAGCATTTT. The gene calls are TRBV9 and TRBJ1-5; D unresolved. The V gene lost 4 bases and the J gene lost 0 bases, with 11 bases spanning the gap. Germline CDR1 is SGDLS and CDR2 is YYNGEE. The CDR3 loop spans 15 amino acids.

CDR3 DNA sequence: TGTGCCACCAGCGGTACAGGGGCTCCGAGCTCCTACAATGAGCAGTTCTTC. This translates into CATSGTGAPSSYNEQFF. The chain links TRBV15 to TRBJ2-1; 7 positions match TRBD1. This CDR3 is built from 17 residues. The junction had 10 bases not matched to a gene; V was cut back by 5 bases and J by 0 bases. Germline CDR1 reads LNHNV; CDR2 reads YYDKDF (reference sequence). The full variable domain, rest sourced from reference TRBV15 and TRBJ2-1, is DAMVIQNPRYQVTQFGKPVTLSCSQTLNHNVMYWYQQKSSQAPKLLFHYYDKDFNNEADTPDNFQSRRPNTSFCFLDIRSPGLGDTAMYLCATSGTGAPSSYNEQFFGPGTRLTVL.

The V gene is TRBV5-5, the J gene TRBJ1-3, with TRBD1 matching 8 bases. The CDR3 is made up of 18 amino acids. The ends lost 2 bases at V and 3 bases at J; junction bases unmatched: 13. Germline V gene data show CDR1 as SGHKS and CDR2 as YYEKEE (reference sequence). In nucleotides, the CDR3 is TGTGCCAGCAGCTTAACCGGCGGCAGGGGGCCGGATGGAAACACCATATATTTT. This gives the protein CASSLTGGRGPDGNTIYF.

This clone was recorded a few times. The chain joins TRBV7-8 to TRBJ2-7, with D tentatively TRBD1 (6 bases). This CDR3 has 13 residues. The V end lost 2 bases, the J end lost 6 bases, and 11 bases lay between the germline ends. The germline V gene encodes CDR1 SGHVS and CDR2 FQNEAQ. CDR3 bases: TGTGCCAGCAGCTTATGGGTGGGGGCCGAGCAGTACTTC. Residues: CASSLWVGAEQYF.

The gene calls are TRBV4-3 and TRBJ1-2; a possible D gene is TRBD1 (6 bases). Germline V gene sequence: CDR1 LGHNA, CDR2 YSLEER. Trimming pared 0 bases from V and 4 bases from J, leaving 15 bases between. CDR3 length: 16 amino acids. Here the CDR3 reads CASSQDLSQGTYGYTF. The CDR3 coding sequence is TGCGCCAGCAGCCAAGATCTATCGCAGGGGACCTATGGCTACACCTTC.

The CDR3: CASSLGTSGGAYNEQFF. The CDR3, as DNA: TGTGCCAGCAGTTTGGGGACTAGCGGGGGGGCCTACAATGAGCAGTTCTTC. The chain joins TRBV28 to TRBJ2-1; 16 bases align to TRBD2. Germline V gives CDR1 MDHEN, CDR2 SYDVKM. This CDR3 contains 17 residues. J lost 2 bases, V lost 3 bases, and 1 base had no gene match.